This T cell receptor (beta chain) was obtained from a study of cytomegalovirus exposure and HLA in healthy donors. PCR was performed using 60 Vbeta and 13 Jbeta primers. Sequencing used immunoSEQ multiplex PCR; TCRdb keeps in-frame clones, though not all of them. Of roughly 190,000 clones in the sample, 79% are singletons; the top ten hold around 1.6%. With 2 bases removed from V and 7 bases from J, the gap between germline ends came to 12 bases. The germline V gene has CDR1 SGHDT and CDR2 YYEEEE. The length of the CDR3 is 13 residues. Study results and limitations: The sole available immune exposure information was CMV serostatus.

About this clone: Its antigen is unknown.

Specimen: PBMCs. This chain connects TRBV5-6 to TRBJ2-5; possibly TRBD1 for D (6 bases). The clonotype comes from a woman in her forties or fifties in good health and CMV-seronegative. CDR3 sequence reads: CASSLQGRATQYF. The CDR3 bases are TGTGCCAGCAGCTTACAGGGACGCGCGACCCAGTACTTC.